These 13 T cell receptor beta chains came from one sample sequenced in a study of cytomegalovirus exposure and HLA in healthy donors. The data were produced by immunoSEQ multiplex PCR, yet TCRdb's version contains in-frame clones alone and is incomplete. The sample lists about 82,000 clones, roughly 96% occurring once. Sequencing was done on a sample of PBMCs. Every receptor here comes from a woman under 30 in good health and CMV-seronegative.

J is TRBJ2-1 and V is TRBV7-9; 7 positions agree with TRBD2. The V gene's germline CDR1 is SEHNR and CDR2 FQNEAQ (reference sequence). The CDR3 extends over 17 amino acids. After removal of 3 bases from V and 3 bases from J, the junction contained 11 bases not matched to a gene. The CDR3 DNA reads as TGTGCCAGCAGCTTGCCCGCGGGGGAAACCTTCTACAATGAGCAGTTCTTC. The encoded protein is CASSLPAGETFYNEQFF.

The chain links TRBV5-4 to TRBJ2-1; weak D call: TRBD1 (6 bases). Between the trimmed V and J ends, which lost 4 bases and 15 bases, there was a span of 14 bases. The germline V gene has CDR1 SGHNT and CDR2 YYREEE (reference sequence). The CDR3 sequence is 11 residues long. CDR3 protein: CASSKDSLWFF. The CDR3 bases are TGTGCCAGCAGCAAGGACAGCCTCTGGTTCTTC.

The chain carries TRBV7-6 and TRBJ2-7; TRBD1 agrees at 10 bases. V was clipped by 5 bases and J by 3 bases; unmatched bases: 7. The germline V gene encodes CDR1 SGHVS and CDR2 FNYEAQ. The CDR3 is 15 amino acids. The CDR3 loop is CASSPHGTGDYEQYF. Written as DNA, the CDR3 is TGTGCCAGCAGCCCCCATGGGACAGGGGACTACGAGCAGTACTTC.

CDR3 sequence: CASNDVDRDNEKLFF. The CDR3 DNA reads TGTGCCAGCAATGACGTGGACAGGGATAATGAAAAACTGTTTTTT. The V gene is TRBV2, the J gene TRBJ1-4, with TRBD1 matching 8 bases. The trim removed 7 bases at V and 4 bases at J, leaving 8 bases unmatched. The CDR3 spans 15 residues. Per germline, CDR1 SNHLY and CDR2 FYNNEI.

The J gene is TRBJ2-7, the V gene TRBV7-9; 10 nucleotides align to TRBD1. CDR3 length: 13 residues. Trimming removed 4 bases from V and 5 bases from J; junction bases left unmatched: 2. Germline values: CDR1 SEHNR, CDR2 FQNEAQ (reference sequence). CDR3: CASSSGTGDEQYF. CDR3 DNA: TGTGCCAGCAGCTCCGGGACAGGGGACGAGCAGTACTTC. Full variable domain (rest looked up from reference TRBV7-9 and TRBJ2-7): DTGVSQNPRHKITKRGQNVTFRCDPISEHNRLYWYRQTLGQGPEFLTYFQNEAQLEKSRLLSDRFSAERPKGSFSTLEIQRTEQGDSAMYLCASSSGTGDEQYFGPGTRLTVT.

This chain uses TRBV10-1 with TRBJ1-3, with a possible D match to TRBD1 (5 bases). The CDR3 extends over 16 amino acids. Trimming took off 0 bases at V and 2 bases at J, with 11 bases between the two ends. Per germline, CDR1 WNHNN and CDR2 SYGVQD (reference sequence). CDR3 residues: CASSESRGGTGNTIYF. The CDR3 DNA reads TGCGCCAGCAGTGAGTCTCGCGGGGGAACTGGAAACACCATATATTTT.

The V gene is TRBV15, the J gene TRBJ2-1; TRBD2 might be the D (5 bases). This CDR3 spans 17 amino acids. Germline assignment: CDR1 LNHNV and CDR2 YYDKDF (reference sequence). The V end was cut by 0 bases, the J end by 9 bases, with 21 bases between. The CDR3 spells CATSRDLSGMRLGEQFF. CDR3 nucleotides: TGTGCCACCAGCAGAGATCTCTCCGGGATGAGGCTAGGTGAGCAGTTCTTC.

The J gene is TRBJ2-7, the V gene TRBV4-1; 8 nucleotides align to TRBD2. Losses at the gene ends were 0 bases for V and 0 bases for J; bases not matched to a gene: 4. From germline, CDR1 is MGHRA and CDR2 YSYEKL. CDR3 size: 16 residues. The CDR3 protein is CASSQEASGSSYEQYF. The CDR3 DNA follows: TGCGCCAGCAGCCAAGAGGCAAGCGGGAGCTCCTACGAGCAGTACTTC.

The chain has TRBV19 and TRBJ1-2; D is unclear. Germline V gene lookup returns CDR1 LNHDA and CDR2 SQIVND (reference sequence). V lost 7 bases to trimming and J lost 3 bases, with 15 bases between them. The CDR3 is made up of 14 amino acids. The CDR3: CASKPAGSDYGYTF. The DNA of the CDR3 is TGTGCCAGTAAACCGGCAGGTTCGGACTATGGCTACACCTTC.

The chain joins TRBV28 to TRBJ1-2; D is possibly TRBD1 (6 bases). Trimming took off 3 bases at V and 4 bases at J, with 15 bases between the two ends. CDR3 length: 15 amino acids. Germline lookup yields CDR1 MDHEN and CDR2 SYDVKM. The CDR3 spells CASSFYAGAGYGYTF. For the CDR3, the DNA is TGTGCCAGCAGTTTTTATGCGGGGGCGGGCTATGGCTACACCTTC.

The chain joins TRBV7-2 to TRBJ1-2; 7 positions agree with TRBD1. The J segment lost 8 bases and the V segment lost 6 bases, leaving 18 bases of the junction unmatched. Germline CDR1 is SGHTA and CDR2 is FQGNSA. The CDR3 loop spans 16 amino acids. CDR3 DNA sequence: TGTGCCAGCAGACACGGACAGGCCACGACGGGGAAGGGCTACACCTTC. Its protein is CASRHGQATTGKGYTF.

A single count supports this clone. This same CDR3 is encoded by further DNA sequences in the sample. The CDR3 DNA reads as TGTGCCAGCAGCTTCCAGGGGGGCTCTGGAAACACCATATATTTT. Encoded protein: CASSFQGGSGNTIYF. This chain connects TRBV7-2 to TRBJ1-3, with 7 bases identical to TRBD1. CDR1 and CDR2 from the germline V gene are SGHTA and FQGNSA. This CDR3 contains 15 residues. The V segment lost 3 bases and the J segment 0 bases; nucleotides outside the gene matches: 2. Supplemented by reference TRBV7-2 and TRBJ1-3, the full variable domain reads GAGVSQSPSNKVTEKGKDVELRCDPISGHTALYWYRQSLGQGLEFLIYFQGNSAPDKSGLPSDRFSAERTGGSVSTLTIQRTQQEDSAVYLCASSFQGGSGNTIYFGEGSWLTVV.

The chain is built from TRBV5-1 and TRBJ1-5, with D perhaps TRBD1 (5 bases). V lost 5 bases and J 11 bases, leaving 20 bases between the germline ends. CDR3 length equals 14 residues. Germline CDR1 reads SGHRS; CDR2 reads YFSETQ. The CDR3 region is CASSSDGGDGTQHF. CDR3 sequence (DNA): TGCGCCAGCAGTTCAGACGGGGGAGATGGGACCCAGCATTTT.